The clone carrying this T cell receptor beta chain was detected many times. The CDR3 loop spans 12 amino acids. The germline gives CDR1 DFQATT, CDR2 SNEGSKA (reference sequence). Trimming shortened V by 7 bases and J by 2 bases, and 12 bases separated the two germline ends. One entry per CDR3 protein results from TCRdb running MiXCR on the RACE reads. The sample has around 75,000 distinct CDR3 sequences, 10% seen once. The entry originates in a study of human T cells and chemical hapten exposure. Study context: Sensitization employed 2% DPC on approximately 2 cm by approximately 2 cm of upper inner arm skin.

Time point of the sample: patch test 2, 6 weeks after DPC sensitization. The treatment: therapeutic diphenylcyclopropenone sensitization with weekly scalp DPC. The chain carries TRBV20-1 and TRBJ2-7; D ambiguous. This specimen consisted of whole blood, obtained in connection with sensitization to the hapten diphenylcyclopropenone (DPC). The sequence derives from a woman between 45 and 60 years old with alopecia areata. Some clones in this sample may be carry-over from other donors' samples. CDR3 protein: CSVLRSTYEQYF. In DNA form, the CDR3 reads TGCAGTGTTTTGCGGTCCACCTACGAGCAGTACTTC.